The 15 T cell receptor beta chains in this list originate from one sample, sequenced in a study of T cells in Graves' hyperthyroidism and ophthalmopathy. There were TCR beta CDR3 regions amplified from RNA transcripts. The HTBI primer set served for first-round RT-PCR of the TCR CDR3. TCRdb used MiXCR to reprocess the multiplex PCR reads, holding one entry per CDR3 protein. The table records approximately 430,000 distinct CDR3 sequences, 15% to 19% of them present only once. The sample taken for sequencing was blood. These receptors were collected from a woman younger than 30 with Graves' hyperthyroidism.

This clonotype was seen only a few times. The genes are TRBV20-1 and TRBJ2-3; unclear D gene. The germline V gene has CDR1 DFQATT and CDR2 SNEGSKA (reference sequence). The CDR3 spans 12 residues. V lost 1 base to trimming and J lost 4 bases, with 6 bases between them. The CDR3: CSARVVADTQYF. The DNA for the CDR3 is TGCAGTGCTAGAGTTGTAGCAGATACGCAGTATTTT.

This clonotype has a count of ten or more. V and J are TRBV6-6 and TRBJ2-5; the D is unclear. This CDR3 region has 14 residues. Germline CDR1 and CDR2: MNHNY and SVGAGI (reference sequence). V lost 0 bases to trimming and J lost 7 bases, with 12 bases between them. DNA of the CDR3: TGTGCCAGCAGTTACTCGATGCCCCCCCCGACCCAGTACTTC. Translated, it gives CASSYSMPPPTQYF.

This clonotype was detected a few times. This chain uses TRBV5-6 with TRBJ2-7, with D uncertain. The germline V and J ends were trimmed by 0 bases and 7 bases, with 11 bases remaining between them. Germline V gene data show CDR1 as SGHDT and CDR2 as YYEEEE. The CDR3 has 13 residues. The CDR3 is CASSLGLMEEQYF. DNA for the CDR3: TGTGCCAGCAGCTTGGGATTGATGGAGGAGCAGTACTTC.

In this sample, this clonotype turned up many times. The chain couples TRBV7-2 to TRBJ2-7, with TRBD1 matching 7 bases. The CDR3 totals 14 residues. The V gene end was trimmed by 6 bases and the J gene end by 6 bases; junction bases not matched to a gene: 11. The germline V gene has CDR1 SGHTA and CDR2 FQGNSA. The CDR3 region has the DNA TGTGCCAGCAGGACGACAGGGTTAATCGGCGAGCAGTACTTC. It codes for CASRTTGLIGEQYF. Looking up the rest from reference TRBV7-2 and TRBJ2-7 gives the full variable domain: GAGVSQSPSNKVTEKGKDVELRCDPISGHTALYWYRQSLGQGLEFLIYFQGNSAPDKSGLPSDRFSAERTGGSVSTLTIQRTQQEDSAVYLCASRTTGLIGEQYFGPGTRLTVT.

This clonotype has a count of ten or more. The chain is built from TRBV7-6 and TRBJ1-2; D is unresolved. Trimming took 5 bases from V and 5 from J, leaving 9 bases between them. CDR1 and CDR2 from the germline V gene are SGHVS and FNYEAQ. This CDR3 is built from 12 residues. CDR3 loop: CASSAAGYGYTF. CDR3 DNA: TGTGCCAGCAGCGCAGCAGGTTATGGCTACACCTTC. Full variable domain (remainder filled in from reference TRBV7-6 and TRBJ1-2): GAGVSQSPRYKVTKRGQDVALRCDPISGHVSLYWYRQALGQGPEFLTYFNYEAQQDKSGLPNDRFSAERPEGSISTLTIQRTEQRDSAMYRCASSAAGYGYTFGSGTRLTVV.

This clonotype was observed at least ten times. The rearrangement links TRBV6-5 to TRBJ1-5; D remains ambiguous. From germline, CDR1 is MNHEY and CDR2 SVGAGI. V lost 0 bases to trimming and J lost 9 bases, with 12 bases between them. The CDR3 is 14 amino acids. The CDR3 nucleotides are TGTGCCAGCAGTTACTCCTCAGGTGTTGGGCCCCAGCATTTT. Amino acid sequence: CASSYSSGVGPQHF.

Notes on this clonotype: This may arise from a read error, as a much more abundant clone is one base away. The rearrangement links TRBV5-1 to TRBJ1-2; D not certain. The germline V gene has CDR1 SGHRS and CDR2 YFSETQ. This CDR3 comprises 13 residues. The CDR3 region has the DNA TGCGTCAGCAGCGGAGGGCAGAGTCCTGGCTACACCTTC. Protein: CVSSGGQSPGYTF.

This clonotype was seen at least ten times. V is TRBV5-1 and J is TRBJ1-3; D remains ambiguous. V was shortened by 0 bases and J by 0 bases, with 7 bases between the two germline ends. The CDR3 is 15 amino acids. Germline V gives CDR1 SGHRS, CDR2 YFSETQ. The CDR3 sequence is CASSLDDGSGNTIYF. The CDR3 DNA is TGCGCCAGCAGCTTGGATGACGGCTCTGGAAACACCATATATTTT.

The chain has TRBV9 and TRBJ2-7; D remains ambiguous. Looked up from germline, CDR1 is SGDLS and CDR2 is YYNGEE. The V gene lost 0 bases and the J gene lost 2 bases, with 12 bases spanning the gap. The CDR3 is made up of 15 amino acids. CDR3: CASSVGLGGPYEQYF. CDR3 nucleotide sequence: TGTGCCAGCAGCGTAGGTCTCGGCGGCCCCTACGAGCAGTACTTC.

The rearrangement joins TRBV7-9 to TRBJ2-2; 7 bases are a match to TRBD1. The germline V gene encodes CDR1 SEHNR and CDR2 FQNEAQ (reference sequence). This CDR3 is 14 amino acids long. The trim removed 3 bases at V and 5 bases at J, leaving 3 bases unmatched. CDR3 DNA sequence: TGTGCCAGCAGCTTTTTCAGGGGGACCGGGGAGCTGTTTTTT. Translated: CASSFFRGTGELFF.

The CDR3 spells CASSSSEAGEQFF. As DNA, the CDR3 is TGTGCCAGCAGCTCCTCGGAGGCCGGGGAGCAGTTCTTC. The V call is TRBV9, the J call TRBJ2-1, with D possibly being TRBD2 (5 bases). Trimming left V 4 bases short and J 10 bases short, with 15 bases between. The germline CDR1 and CDR2 sequences are SGDLS and YYNGEE. This CDR3 region has 13 residues.

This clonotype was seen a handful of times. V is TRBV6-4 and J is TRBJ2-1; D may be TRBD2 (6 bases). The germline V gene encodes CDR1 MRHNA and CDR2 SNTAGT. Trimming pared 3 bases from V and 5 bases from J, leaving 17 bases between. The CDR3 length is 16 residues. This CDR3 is CASSELEGGGHNEQFF. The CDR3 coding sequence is TGTGCCAGCAGTGAACTTGAGGGCGGAGGGCACAATGAGCAGTTCTTC.

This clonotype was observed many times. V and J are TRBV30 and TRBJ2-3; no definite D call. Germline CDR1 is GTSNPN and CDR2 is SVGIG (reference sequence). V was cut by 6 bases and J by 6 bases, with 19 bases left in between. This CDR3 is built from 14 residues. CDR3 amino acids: CACRPRPPTDTQYF. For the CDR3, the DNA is TGTGCCTGCCGCCCGAGACCTCCAACGGATACGCAGTATTTT. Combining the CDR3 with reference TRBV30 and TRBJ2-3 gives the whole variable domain SQTIHQWPATLVQPVGSPLSLECTVEGTSNPNLYWYRQAAGRGLQLLFYSVGIGQISSEVPQNLSASRPQDRQFILSSKKLLLSDSGFYLCACRPRPPTDTQYFGPGTRLTVL.

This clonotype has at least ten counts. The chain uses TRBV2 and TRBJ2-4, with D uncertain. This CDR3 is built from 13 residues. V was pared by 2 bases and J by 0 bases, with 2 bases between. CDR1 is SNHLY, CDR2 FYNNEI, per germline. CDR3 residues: CASSELAKNIQYF. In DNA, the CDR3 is TGTGCCAGCAGTGAACTAGCCAAAAACATTCAGTACTTC.

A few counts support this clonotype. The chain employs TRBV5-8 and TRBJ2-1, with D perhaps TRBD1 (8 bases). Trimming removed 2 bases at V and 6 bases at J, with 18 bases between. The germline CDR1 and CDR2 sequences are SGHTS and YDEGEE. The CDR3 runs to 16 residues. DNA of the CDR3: TGTGCCAGCAGCTTCGGGGGGACAGGCGATCCCAATGAGCAGTTCTTC. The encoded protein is CASSFGGTGDPNEQFF.